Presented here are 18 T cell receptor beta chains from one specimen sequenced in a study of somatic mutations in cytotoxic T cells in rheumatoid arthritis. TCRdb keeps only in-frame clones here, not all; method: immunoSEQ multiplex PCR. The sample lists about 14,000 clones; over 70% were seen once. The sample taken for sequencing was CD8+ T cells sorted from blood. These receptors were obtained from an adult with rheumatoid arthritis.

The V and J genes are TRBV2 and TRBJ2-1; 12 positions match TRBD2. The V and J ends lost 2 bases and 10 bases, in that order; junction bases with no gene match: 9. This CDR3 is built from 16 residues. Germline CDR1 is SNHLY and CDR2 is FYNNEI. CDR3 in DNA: TGTGCCAGCAGTGAACGTTTTAGACTAGCGGGAGACGAGCAGTTCTTC. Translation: CASSERFRLAGDEQFF.

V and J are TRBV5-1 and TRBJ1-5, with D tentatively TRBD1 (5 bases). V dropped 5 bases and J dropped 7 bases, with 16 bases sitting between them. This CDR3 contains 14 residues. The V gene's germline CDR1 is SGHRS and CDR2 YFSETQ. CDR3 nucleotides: TGCGCCAGCAGTCCGGTGGAGGGGAGGCAGCCCCAGCATTTT. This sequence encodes CASSPVEGRQPQHF.

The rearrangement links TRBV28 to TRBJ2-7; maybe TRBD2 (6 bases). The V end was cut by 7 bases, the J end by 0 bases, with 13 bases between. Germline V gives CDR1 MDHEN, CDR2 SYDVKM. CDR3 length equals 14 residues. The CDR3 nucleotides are TGTGCCAGCACTTCAGCGGGCTACTCCTACGAGCAGTACGTC. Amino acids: CASTSAGYSYEQYV.

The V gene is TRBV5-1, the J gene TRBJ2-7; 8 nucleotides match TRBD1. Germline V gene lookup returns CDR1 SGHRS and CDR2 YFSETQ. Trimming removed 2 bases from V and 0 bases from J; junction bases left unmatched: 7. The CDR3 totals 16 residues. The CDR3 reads CASSLSRTGSSYEQYF. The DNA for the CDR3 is TGCGCCAGCAGCTTATCCCGGACAGGGAGCTCCTACGAGCAGTACTTC. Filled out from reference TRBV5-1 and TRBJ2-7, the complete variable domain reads KAGVTQTPRYLIKTRGQQVTLSCSPISGHRSVSWYQQTPGQGLQFLFEYFSETQRNKGNFPGRFSGRQFSNSRSEMNVSTLELGDSALYLCASSLSRTGSSYEQYFGPGTRLTVT.

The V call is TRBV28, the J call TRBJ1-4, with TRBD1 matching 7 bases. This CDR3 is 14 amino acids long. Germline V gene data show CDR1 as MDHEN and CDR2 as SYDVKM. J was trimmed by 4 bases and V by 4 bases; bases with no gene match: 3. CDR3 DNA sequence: TGTGCCAGCAGTTCAAGGGACAGTAATGAAAAACTGTTTTTT. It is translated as CASSSRDSNEKLFF.

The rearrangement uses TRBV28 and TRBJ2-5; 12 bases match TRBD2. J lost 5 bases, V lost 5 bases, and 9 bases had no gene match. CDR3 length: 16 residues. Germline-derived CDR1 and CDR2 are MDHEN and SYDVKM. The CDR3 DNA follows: TGTGCCAGCAGTCCCGGGACTAGCGGGCCCTGGGAGACCCAGTACTTC. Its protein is CASSPGTSGPWETQYF.

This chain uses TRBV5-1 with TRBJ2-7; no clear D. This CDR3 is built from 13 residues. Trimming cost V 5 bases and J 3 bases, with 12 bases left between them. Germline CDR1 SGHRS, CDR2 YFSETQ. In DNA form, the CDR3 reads TGCGCCAGCAGGTCTACTCCCATCTACGAGCAGTACTTC. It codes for CASRSTPIYEQYF.

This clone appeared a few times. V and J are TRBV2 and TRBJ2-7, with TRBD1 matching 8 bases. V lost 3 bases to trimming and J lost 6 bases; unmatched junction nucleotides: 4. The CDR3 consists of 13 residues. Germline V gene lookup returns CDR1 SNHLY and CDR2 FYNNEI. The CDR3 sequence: CASSETGVLEQYF. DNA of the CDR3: TGTGCCAGCAGTGAGACAGGGGTGCTCGAGCAGTACTTC.

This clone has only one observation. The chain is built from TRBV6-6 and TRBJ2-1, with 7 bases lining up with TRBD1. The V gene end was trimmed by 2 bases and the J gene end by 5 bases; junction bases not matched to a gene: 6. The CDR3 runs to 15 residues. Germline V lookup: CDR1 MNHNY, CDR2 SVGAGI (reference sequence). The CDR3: CASSYTQGVDNEQFF. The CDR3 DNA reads TGTGCCAGCAGTTACACCCAGGGGGTGGACAATGAGCAGTTCTTC.

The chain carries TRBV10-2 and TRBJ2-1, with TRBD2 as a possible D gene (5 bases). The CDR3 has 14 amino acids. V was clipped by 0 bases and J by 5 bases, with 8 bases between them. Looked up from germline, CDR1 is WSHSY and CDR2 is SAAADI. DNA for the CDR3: TGCGCCAGCAGTGAGTCGAGGGTACACAATGAGCAGTTCTTC. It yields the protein CASSESRVHNEQFF.

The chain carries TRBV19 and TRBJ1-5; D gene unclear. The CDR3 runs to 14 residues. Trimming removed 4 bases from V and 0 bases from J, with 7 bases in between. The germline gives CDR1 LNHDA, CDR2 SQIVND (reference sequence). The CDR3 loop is CASSSWGSNQPQHF. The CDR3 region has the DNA TGTGCCAGTAGTAGTTGGGGTAGCAATCAGCCCCAGCATTTT.

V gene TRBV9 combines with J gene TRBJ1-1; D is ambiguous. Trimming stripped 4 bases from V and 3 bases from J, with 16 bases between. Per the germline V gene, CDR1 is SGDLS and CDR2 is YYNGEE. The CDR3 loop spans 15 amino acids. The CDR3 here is CASSPRNPDDTEAFF. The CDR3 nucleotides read TGTGCCAGCAGCCCCAGGAACCCAGACGACACTGAAGCTTTCTTT.

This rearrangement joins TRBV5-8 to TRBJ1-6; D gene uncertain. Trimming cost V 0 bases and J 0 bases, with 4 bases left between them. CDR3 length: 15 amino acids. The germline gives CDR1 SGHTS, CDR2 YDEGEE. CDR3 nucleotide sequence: TGTGCCAGCAGCTTGGGGAGCTCCTATAATTCACCCCTCCACTTT. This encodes CASSLGSSYNSPLHF.

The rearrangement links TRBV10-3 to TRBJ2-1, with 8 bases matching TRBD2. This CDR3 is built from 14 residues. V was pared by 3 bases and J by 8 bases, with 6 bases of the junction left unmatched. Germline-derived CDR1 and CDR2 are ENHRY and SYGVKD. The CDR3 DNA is TGTGCCATCAGTGAACCTAGCGGGCAACATGAGCAGTTCTTC. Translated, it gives CAISEPSGQHEQFF.

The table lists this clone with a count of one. CDR3 DNA sequence: TGTGCCAGCAGGAAAGGAGACGCTGGAAACACCATATATTTT. Amino acids: CASRKGDAGNTIYF. V and J are TRBV2 and TRBJ1-3; D call uncertain. V was pared by 6 bases and J by 2 bases, with 11 bases between. The germline CDR1 and CDR2 sequences are SNHLY and FYNNEI. This CDR3 has 14 residues.

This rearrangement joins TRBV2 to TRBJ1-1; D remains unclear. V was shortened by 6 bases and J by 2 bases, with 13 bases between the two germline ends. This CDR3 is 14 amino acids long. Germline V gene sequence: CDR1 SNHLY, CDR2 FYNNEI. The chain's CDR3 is CASRTYPANTEAFF. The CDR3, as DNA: TGTGCCAGCAGGACCTATCCAGCAAACACTGAAGCTTTCTTT.

The CDR3, as DNA: TGCGCCAGCAGCCAAGAACTAGAAGCTTTCTTT. Its protein product is CASSQELEAFF. The genes are TRBV4-1 and TRBJ1-1, with unresolved D. The germline V and J ends were trimmed by 0 bases and 8 bases, with 4 bases remaining between them. The CDR3 loop spans 11 amino acids. The V gene's germline CDR1 is MGHRA and CDR2 YSYEKL.

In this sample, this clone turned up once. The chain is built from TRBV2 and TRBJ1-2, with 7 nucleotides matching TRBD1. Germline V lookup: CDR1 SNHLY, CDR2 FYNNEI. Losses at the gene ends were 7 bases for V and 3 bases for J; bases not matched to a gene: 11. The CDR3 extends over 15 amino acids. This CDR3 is CASKHPLGTDYGYTF. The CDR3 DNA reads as TGTGCCAGCAAACACCCGCTCGGGACAGACTATGGCTACACCTTC.